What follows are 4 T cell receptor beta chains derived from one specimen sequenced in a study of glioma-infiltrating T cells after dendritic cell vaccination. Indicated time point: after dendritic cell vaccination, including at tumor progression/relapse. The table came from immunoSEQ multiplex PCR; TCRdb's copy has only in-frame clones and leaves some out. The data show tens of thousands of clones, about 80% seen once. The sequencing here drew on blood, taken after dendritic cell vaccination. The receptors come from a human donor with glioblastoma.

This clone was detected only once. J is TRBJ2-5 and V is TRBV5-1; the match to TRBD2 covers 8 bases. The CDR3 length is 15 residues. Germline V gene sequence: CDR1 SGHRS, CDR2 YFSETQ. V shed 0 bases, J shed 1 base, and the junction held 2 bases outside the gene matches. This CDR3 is CASSLEAGAQETQYF. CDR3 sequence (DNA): TGCGCCAGCAGCTTGGAAGCGGGGGCCCAAGAGACCCAGTACTTC. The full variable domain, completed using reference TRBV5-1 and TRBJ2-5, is KAGVTQTPRYLIKTRGQQVTLSCSPISGHRSVSWYQQTPGQGLQFLFEYFSETQRNKGNFPGRFSGRQFSNSRSEMNVSTLELGDSALYLCASSLEAGAQETQYFGPGTRLLVL.

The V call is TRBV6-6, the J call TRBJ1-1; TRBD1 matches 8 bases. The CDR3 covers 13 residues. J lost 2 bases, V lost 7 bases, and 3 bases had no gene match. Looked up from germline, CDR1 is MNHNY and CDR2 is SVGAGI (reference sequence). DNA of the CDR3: TGTGCCAGCACCGACAGGGGCAACACTGAAGCTTTCTTT. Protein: CASTDRGNTEAFF.

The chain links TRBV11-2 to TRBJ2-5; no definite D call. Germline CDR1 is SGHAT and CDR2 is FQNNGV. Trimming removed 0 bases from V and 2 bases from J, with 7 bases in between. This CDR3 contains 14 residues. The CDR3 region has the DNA TGTGCCAGCAGCTTAGAGCGGAATCAAGAGACCCAGTACTTC. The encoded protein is CASSLERNQETQYF.

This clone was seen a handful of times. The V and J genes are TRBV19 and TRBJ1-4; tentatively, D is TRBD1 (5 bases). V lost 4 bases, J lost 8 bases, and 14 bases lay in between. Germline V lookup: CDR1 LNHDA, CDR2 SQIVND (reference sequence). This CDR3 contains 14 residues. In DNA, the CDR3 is TGTGCCAGTAGTAACCCAGGGTCGTCCGAAAAACTGTTTTTT. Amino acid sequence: CASSNPGSSEKLFF. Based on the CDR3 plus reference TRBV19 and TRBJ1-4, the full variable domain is DGGITQSPKYLFRKEGQNVTLSCEQNLNHDAMYWYRQDPGQGLRLIYYSQIVNDFQKGDIAEGYSVSREKKESFPLTVTSAQKNPTAFYLCASSNPGSSEKLFFGSGTQLSVL.